This T cell receptor beta chain is drawn from a study of T-cell memory formation after mild COVID-19 (dated by TCRdb to the early 2020s). Describing the broader study: Most TCR sequence clusters were specific to one of the two donors. In a couple of donors, T-cell clones that expanded and contracted after mild COVID-19 were tracked by sequencing TCRalpha and TCRbeta repertoires over time. The cohort comprised two young, previously healthy adult volunteers, one female and one male. Overall study outcomes, separate from this receptor: Some responding clones were found in pre-infection memory, which suggests that pre-existing cross-reactive memory T cells took part in the SARS-CoV-2 response. Contracting CD4+ clones were found mainly in CM and EM memory subsets, while CD8+ clones were enriched in EMRA. The second-wave clones that peaked on day 37 were not confirmed to be SARS-CoV-2 specific. The study included only two mild cases, and larger cohorts that include severe cases with pre-infection samples were judged to be necessary. Balanced CD4/CD8 phenotypes were observed for clones contracting from day 15 to 85, whereas a bias towards CD4+ was observed for a second wave of clones expanding from day 15 to 37.

V is pared back by 7 bases and J by 9 bases, with 25 bases lying between the germline termini. The CDR3 starts with the cysteine, ends with the phenylalanine, and has 15 residues. Only the CDR3 DNA is retained, 45 bases long and in frame from the first base. Looking up the germline V gene (reference sequence) yields CDR1 MNHNY and CDR2 SVGAGI. Instrument on record: Illumina NovaSeq 6000. Using 5'RACE with constant-segment primers, TCRalpha and TCRbeta cDNA libraries were constructed, with sample barcodes and unique molecular identifiers added in the process. RNA was extracted from every sample with Trizol reagent. The libraries were amplified in two PCR steps, and the second step added a second sample barcode and Illumina TruSeq adapters. Libraries were sequenced on an Illumina NovaSeq with 2 x 150 bp paired-end reads. Per the authors' processing: The reads were demultiplexed and collapsed into UMI-guided consensus sequences using migec v1.2.7. Using mixcr v2.1.11, UMI consensuses were aligned to TRA and TRB V and J templates and then assembled into clonotypes. Clonotypes were classified as expanded or contracted when called significant by both edgeR and NoisET, with noise models trained on biological replicates. edgeR calls used a false discovery rate-adjusted p below 0.01 and a log2 fold-change threshold of 1. PCA with hierarchical clustering of max-normalized trajectories of the 1000 most abundant clonotypes was used as exploratory dynamics analysis. Each responding clone was given a CD4 or CD8 phenotype based on the CD4+ and CD8+ repertoires, which had been sequenced separately. TCRdb reanalyzed the raw reads on its own, using fastp at Q25 for trimming and MiXCR for clone calling, and kept in-frame beta chains. Identical CDR3 protein sequences are pooled into one entry, listed with their most common genes and DNA. The V and J calls were not made by the authors but by TCRdb's processing. The sample data list under 450,000 distinct CDR3 sequences, and more than 20% of these were observed just once. The top ten clones comprise 13% of the sample.

Ficoll-Paque density gradient centrifugation was the method used to isolate PBMCs. This clonotype was counted a few times. Its antigen specificity is not known. Base qualities were left out, and no much larger clone turns up one base away. The clonotype was recovered from an adult woman who had mild COVID-19 (a few samples of this study predate the infection). The sample titles of this study are shuffled in the database, so cell type and time point are left out; the donor was told from shared clones. Sequenced input: PBMCs or a T cell subset sorted from them (not recorded which). The chain employs TRBV6-6 and TRBJ2-7, with the D call perhaps TRBD1 or TRBD2, as 5 bases match in each case. The DNA sequence is as follows: TGTGCCAGCACCGAGGGACGAGATCCTACCTCGCGGCAGTACTTC. Translated, it gives CASTEGRDPTSRQYF.